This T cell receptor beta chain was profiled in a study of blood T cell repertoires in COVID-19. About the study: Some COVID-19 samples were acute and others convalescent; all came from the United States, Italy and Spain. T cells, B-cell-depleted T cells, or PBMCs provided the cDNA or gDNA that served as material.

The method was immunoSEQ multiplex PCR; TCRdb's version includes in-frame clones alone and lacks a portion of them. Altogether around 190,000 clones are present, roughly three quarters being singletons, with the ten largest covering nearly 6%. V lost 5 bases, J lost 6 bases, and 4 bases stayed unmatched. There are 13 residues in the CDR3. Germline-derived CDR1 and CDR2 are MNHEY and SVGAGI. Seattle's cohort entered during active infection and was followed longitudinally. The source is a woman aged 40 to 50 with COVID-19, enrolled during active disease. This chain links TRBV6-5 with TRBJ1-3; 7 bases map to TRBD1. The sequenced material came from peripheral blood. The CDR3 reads CASSKTGSNTIYF. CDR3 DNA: TGTGCCAGCAGTAAGACAGGGTCAAACACCATATATTTT.